This is a list of T cell receptor beta chains from one sample in a study of vaccination and CD4 T cells after COVID-19. No antigens are known for them. TCRdb itself ran the PCR reads through MiXCR, one entry per CDR3 protein. The sample lists about 17,000 distinct CDR3 sequences; around 56% were seen once. The source material was CD4+ T cells from blood, cultured in vitro. The receptors were gathered from a human donor who had recovered from COVID-19. Both conserved end residues are part of each CDR3. The order of the fields is clone size, V gene, D gene, CDR3 protein. A D gene is named only where the DNA matches it firmly. A clone size is listed for some rows: how often the clone was seen (once, few, many), or a class if it is expanded.

NA TRBV28 TRBD1 CASSGPGTGDGGYTF
NA TRBV7-9 NA CASHDDSLYGYTF
NA TRBV25-1 TRBD2 CASSEYRAGGPDEQYF
NA TRBV20-1 TRBD2 CSASAPSGRATGELFF
NA TRBV7-2 NA CASSLGQFEQYF
once TRBV7-2 TRBD1 CASSLIGQGTNEQFF
NA TRBV7-9 TRBD1 CASSLRGHIKVDPTGELFF
few TRBV27 NA CASSLLGGGAGGQETQYF
NA TRBV20-1 NA CSVGRTDTQYF
NA TRBV11-2 NA CASSLGKLRTLTSGNTIYF
NA TRBV12-3/TRBV12-4 TRBD1 CASSLTGDGNTIYF
NA TRBV20-1 NA CSATSSGTANYEQYF
NA TRBV6-5 NA CASSYARGDEQFF
NA TRBV6-4 NA CASSETHTSAAQYF
NA TRBV6-1 NA CASSVSQTGFLGGYTF
NA TRBV19 NA CASSIETAGANVLTF
NA TRBV24-1 TRBD1 CATRDRGTNTGELFF
NA TRBV27 NA CASGASHNSPLHF
NA TRBV6-1 NA CASSEFWSGSPYKLFF
NA TRBV24-1 NA CATSDGPVGASNQPQHF
NA TRBV7-2 NA CASSLLRRGNYEQYF
few TRBV6-1 TRBD1 CASSHGEGTGNTEAFF